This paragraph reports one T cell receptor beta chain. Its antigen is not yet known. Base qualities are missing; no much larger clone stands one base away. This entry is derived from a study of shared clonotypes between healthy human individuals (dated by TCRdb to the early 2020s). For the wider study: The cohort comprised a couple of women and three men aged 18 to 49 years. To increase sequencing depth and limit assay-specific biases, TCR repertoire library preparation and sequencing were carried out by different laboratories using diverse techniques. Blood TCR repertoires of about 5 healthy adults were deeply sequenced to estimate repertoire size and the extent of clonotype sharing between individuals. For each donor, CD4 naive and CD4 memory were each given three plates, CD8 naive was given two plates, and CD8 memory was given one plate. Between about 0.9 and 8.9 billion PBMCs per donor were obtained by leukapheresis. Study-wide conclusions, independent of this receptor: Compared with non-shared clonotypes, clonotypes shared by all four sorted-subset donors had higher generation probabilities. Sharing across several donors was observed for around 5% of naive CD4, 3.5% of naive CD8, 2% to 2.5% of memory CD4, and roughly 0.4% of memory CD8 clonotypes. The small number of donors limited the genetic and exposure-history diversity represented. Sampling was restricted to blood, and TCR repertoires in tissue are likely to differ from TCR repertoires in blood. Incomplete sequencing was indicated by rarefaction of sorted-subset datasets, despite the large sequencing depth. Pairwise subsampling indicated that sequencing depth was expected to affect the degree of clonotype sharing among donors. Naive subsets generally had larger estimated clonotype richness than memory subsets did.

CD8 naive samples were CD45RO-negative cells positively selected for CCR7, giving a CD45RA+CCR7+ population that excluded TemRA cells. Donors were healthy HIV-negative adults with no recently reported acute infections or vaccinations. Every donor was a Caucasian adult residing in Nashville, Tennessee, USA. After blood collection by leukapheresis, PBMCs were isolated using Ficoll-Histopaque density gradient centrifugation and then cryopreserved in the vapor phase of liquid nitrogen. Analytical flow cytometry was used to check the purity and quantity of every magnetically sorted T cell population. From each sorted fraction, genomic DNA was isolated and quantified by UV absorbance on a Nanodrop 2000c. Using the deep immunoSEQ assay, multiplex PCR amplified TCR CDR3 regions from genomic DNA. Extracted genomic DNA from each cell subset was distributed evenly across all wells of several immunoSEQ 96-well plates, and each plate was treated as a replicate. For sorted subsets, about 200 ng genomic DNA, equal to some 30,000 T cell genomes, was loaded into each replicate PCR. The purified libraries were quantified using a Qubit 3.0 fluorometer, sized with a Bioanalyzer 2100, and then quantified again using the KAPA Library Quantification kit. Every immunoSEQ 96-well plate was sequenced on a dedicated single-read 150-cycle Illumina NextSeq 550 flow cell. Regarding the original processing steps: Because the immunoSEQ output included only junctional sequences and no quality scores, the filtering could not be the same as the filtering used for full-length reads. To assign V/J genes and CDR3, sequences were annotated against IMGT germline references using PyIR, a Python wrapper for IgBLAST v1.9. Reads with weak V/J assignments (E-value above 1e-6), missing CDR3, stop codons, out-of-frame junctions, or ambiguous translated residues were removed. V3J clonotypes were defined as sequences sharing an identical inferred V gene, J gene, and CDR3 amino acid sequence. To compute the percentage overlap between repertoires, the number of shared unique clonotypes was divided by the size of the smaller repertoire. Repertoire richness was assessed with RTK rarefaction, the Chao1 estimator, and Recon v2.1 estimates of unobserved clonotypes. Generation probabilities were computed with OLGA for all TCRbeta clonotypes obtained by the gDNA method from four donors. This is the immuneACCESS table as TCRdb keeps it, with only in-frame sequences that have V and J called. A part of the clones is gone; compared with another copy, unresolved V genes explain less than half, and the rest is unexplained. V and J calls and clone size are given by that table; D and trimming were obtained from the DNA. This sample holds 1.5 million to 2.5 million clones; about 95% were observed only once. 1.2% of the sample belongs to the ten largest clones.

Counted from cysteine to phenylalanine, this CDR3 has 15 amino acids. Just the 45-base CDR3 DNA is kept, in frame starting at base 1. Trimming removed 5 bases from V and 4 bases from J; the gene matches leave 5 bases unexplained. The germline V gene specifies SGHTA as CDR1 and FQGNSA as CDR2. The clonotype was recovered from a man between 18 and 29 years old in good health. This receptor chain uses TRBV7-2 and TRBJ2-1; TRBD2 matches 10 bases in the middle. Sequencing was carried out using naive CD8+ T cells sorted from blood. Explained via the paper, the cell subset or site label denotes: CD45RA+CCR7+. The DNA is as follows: TGTGCCAGCAGCCAGCGGGGGGGATCATACAATGAGCAGTTCTTC. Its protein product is CASSQRGGSYNEQFF.